This is a list of T cell receptor beta chains from one sample in a study of T-cell memory formation after mild COVID-19. TCRdb re-analysed the 5' RACE reads in MiXCR, keeping a single row per CDR3 protein. The repertoire holds 200,000 to 250,000 distinct CDR3 sequences, with over 9% as singletons. Sample: PBMCs or a T cell subset sorted from them (not recorded which). These receptors were obtained from a man aged 18 to 30 who had mild COVID-19 (a few samples of this study predate the infection). Cell type and time point are not known. Each CDR3 is given with its conserved first and last residue. The D gene is left open where the match is weak. Clone size appears in some rows only: once, few, many, or a class for an expanded clone.

V	D	size	J	CDR3
TRBV7-9	.	few	TRBJ1-1	CASSLGRTDEAFF
TRBV29-1	.	.	TRBJ2-3	CSLNPVSTDTQYF
TRBV5-1	TRBD1	many	TRBJ2-3	CASSPDRGKDTQYF
TRBV12-3/TRBV12-4	TRBD2	few	TRBJ2-1	CASSTGTSELNEQFF
TRBV20-1	.	many	TRBJ1-4	CSARESLAEKLFF
TRBV6-5	.	few	TRBJ2-3	CASSYLGAVGTDTQYF
TRBV9	TRBD2	.	TRBJ2-3	CASSVDASGGAITDTQYF
TRBV20-1	.	few	TRBJ2-3	CSAQVRGIDTQYF
TRBV20-1	TRBD1	.	TRBJ1-2	CSAPTGGVNGYTF
TRBV28	TRBD1	.	TRBJ1-2	CASRQGLDGYTF
TRBV7-3	.	.	TRBJ2-3	CASSLGGTPHTDTQYF
TRBV5-1	TRBD1	many	TRBJ1-2	CASSLDMGQATYGYTF
TRBV4-2	TRBD1	few	TRBJ2-7	CASSQGTGGSYEQYF
TRBV18	.	few	TRBJ1-1	CASSLDRSDEAFF
TRBV27	.	.	TRBJ2-1	CASSLSDTPRDEQFF
TRBV6-5	.	many	TRBJ1-1	CASYTGTVNTEAFF
TRBV5-1	.	few	TRBJ2-2	CASSWGFRTSGELFF
TRBV7-6	.	.	TRBJ2-5	CASRGDWGVGTQYF
TRBV20-1	TRBD2	.	TRBJ2-3	CSATRGSGDTDTQYF
TRBV5-1	.	many	TRBJ2-5	CASSLQLGETQYF
TRBV29-1	.	.	TRBJ1-2	CSGALTGLDGYTF
TRBV12-3/TRBV12-4	.	.	TRBJ1-1	CAPSPRCGNTEAFF
TRBV6-2/TRBV6-3	.	.	TRBJ1-2	CASSYGITVSYGYTF
TRBV5-1	TRBD2	many	TRBJ2-5	CASSLTSGANRGTQYF
TRBV18	TRBD1	.	TRBJ2-5	CASLIGTGGSETQYF
TRBV6-1	.	.	TRBJ1-5	CASSEELRLPHNQPQHF
TRBV29-1	.	few	TRBJ1-5	CSVQEVGNQPQHF
TRBV27	.	.	TRBJ1-5	CASSFRGRRNQPQHF
TRBV6-9	TRBD1	few	TRBJ2-2	CASSYTSGTANTGELFF
TRBV20-1	.	.	TRBJ1-5	CSAVRSGRHSNQPQHF
TRBV2	.	.	TRBJ2-1	CASSDLHNEQFF
TRBV5-4	.	few	TRBJ2-7	CASSLWDEQYF
TRBV9	.	.	TRBJ1-1	CASSVVGTVNTEAFF
TRBV4-3	.	many	TRBJ1-1	CASSQDVGMNTEAFF
TRBV4-1	TRBD1	.	TRBJ2-5	CASSQAWGFSGGQETQYF
TRBV29-1	TRBD2	.	TRBJ2-1	CSAIAGSILYEQFF
TRBV5-6	.	.	TRBJ1-4	CASSLGGPNEKLFF
TRBV5-1	.	few	TRBJ2-5	CASRFWGETQYF
TRBV5-5	.	many	TRBJ1-4	CASSLTAGIYEKLFF
TRBV7-9	TRBD2	.	TRBJ2-3	CASSPSTASGLMDTQYF
TRBV6-1	.	few	TRBJ2-5	CASSKGGQETQYF
TRBV7-9	.	few	TRBJ2-2	CASSPNRGSTGELFF
TRBV7-6	.	many	TRBJ2-7	CASSQGGLDEQYF
TRBV5-1	TRBD1	many	TRBJ1-5	CASSLWTGQNQPQHF
TRBV5-5	TRBD1	once	TRBJ2-7	CASSPVEGQVFNEQYF
TRBV15	.	.	TRBJ1-3	CATSSAGGASGNTIYF
TRBV12-3/TRBV12-4	TRBD2	many	TRBJ2-1	CASDAAGGRSYNEQFF
TRBV11-1	.	.	TRBJ1-4	CASSLHRNEKLFF
TRBV7-9	.	.	TRBJ2-5	CASSWAGTQETQYF
TRBV5-4	TRBD2	few	TRBJ2-5	CASSFSGAKETQYF
TRBV6-1	.	few	TRBJ1-2	CASSARRGEQGYTF
TRBV9	.	.	TRBJ2-2	CASSLLPGDTGELFF
TRBV6-5	.	.	TRBJ1-5	CASSYSGFRGQPQHF
TRBV6-1	.	.	TRBJ2-5	CASSEAGYQETQYF
TRBV15	.	many	TRBJ2-3	CATSRDADTQYF